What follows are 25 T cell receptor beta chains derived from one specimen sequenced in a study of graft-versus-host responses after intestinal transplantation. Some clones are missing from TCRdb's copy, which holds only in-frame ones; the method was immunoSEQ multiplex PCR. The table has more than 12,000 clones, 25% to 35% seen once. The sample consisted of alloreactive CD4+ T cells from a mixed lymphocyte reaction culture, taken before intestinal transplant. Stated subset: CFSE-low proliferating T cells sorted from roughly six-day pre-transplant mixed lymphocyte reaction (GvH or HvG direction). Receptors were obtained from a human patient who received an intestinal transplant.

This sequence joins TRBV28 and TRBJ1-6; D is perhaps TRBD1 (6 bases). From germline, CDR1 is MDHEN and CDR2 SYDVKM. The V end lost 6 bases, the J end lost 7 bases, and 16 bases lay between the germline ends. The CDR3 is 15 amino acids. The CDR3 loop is CASRTRTAKNSPLHF. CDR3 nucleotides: TGTGCCAGCAGAACAAGGACAGCAAAGAATTCACCCCTCCACTTT.

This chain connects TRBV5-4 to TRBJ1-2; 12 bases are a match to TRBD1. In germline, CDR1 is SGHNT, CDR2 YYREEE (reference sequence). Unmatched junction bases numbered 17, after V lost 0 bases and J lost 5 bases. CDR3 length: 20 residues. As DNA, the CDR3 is TGTGCCAGCAGCTTGGGGGAGTGGGGACAGGGGGCACGACAGAAGTATGGCTACACCTTC. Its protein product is CASSLGEWGQGARQKYGYTF.

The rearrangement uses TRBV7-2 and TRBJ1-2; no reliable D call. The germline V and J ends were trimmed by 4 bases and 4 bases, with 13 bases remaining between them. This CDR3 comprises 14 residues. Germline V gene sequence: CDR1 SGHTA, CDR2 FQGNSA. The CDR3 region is CASSWTTVIYGYTF. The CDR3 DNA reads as TGTGCCAGCAGCTGGACGACGGTTATCTATGGCTACACCTTC.

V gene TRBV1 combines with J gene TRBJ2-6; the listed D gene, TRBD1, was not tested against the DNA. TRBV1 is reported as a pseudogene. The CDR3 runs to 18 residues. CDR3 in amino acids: CTSRTLRLCTNRANVLTF. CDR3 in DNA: TGCACCAGCAGAACCCTTCGTTTGTGCACAAATCGGGCCAACGTCCTGACTTTC.

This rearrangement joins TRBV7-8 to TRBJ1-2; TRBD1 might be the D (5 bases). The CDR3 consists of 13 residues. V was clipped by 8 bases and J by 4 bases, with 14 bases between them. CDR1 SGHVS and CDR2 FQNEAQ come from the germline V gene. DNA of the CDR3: TGTGCCAGCCAAGCGGGGGTCTCCTATGGCTACACCTTC. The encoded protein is CASQAGVSYGYTF.

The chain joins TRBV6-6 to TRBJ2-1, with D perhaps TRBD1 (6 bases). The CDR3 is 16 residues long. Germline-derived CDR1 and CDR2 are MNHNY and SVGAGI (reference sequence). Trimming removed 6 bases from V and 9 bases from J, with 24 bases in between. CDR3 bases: TGTGCCAGCAGAAGACCGGGACGGCGAGGGGGTAGTGAGCAGTTCTTC. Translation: CASRRPGRRGGSEQFF.

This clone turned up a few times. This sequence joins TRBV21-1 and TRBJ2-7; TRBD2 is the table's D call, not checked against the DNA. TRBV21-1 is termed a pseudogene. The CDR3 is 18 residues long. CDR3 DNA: TGTGCCAGCAGCAAAGCCGTGGAAGCTAGCGGGAGAAAATACGAGCAGTACTTC. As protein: CASSKAVEASGRKYEQYF.

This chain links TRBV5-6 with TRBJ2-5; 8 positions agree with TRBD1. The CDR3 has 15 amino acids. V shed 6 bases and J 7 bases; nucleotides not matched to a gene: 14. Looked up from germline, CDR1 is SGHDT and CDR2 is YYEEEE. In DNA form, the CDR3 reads TGTGCCAGCATCGTCGGAGCAGGGGGCTTCGGGACCCAGTACTTC. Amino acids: CASIVGAGGFGTQYF.

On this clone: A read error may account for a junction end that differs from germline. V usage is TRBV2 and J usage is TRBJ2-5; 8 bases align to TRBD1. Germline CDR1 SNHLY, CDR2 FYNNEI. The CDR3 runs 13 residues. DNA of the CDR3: TGTGCCAGCAGGGGAGTACAATCAGGGGGCAAAAACTTC. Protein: CASRGVQSGGKNF.

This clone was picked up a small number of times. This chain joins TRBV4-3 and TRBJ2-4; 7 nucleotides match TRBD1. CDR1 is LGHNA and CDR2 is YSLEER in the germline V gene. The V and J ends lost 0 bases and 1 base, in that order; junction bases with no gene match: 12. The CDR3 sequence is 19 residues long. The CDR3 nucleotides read TGCGCCAGCAGCCAAGATATCAAAGTTGCACAGGGGGCCAAAAACATTCAGTACTTC. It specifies CASSQDIKVAQGAKNIQYF.

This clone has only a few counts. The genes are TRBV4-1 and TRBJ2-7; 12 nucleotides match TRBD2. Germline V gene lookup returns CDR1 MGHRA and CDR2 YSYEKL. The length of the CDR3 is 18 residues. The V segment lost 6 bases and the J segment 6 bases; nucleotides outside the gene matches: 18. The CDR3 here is CASRRTGGASGRAGEQYF. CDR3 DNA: TGCGCCAGCAGGCGTACAGGGGGAGCTAGCGGGAGGGCCGGCGAGCAGTACTTC.

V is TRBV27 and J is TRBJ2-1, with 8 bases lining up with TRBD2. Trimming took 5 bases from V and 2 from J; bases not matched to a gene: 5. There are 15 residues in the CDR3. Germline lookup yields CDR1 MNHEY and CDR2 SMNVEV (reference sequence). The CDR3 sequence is CASSIKREPYNEQFF. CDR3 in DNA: TGTGCCAGCAGTATTAAGCGGGAGCCCTACAATGAGCAGTTCTTC.

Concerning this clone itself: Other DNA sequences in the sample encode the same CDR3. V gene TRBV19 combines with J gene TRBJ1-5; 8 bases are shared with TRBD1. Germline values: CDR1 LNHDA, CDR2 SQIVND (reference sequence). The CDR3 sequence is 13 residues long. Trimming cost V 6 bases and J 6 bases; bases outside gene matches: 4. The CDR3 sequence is CASSPDRVQPQHF. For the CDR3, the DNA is TGTGCCAGTAGCCCGGACAGGGTTCAGCCCCAGCATTTT.

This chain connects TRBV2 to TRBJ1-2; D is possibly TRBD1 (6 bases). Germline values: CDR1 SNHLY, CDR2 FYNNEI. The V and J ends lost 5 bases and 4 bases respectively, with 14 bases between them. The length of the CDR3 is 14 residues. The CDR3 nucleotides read TGTGCCAGCAGTCCAGGGGAGGTTTTCTATGGCTACACCTTC. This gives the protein CASSPGEVFYGYTF. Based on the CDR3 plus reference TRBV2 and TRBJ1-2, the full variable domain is EPEVTQTPSHQVTQMGQEVILRCVPISNHLYFYWYRQILGQKVEFLVSFYNNEISEKSEIFDDQFSVERPDGSNFTLKIRSTKLEDSAMYFCASSPGEVFYGYTFGSGTRLTVV.

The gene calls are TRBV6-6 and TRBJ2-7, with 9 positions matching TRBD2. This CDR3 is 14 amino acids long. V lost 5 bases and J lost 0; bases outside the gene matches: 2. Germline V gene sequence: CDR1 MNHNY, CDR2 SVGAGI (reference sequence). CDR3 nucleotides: TGTGCCAGCAGTCGTAGCGGGAGCTCCTACGAGCAGTACTTC. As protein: CASSRSGSSYEQYF.

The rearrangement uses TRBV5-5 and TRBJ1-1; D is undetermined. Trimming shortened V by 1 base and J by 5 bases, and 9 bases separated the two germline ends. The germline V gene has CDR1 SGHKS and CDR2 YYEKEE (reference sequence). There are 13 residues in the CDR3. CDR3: CASSLLGDTEAFF. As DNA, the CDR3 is TGTGCCAGCAGCTTGCTCGGGGATACTGAAGCTTTCTTT.

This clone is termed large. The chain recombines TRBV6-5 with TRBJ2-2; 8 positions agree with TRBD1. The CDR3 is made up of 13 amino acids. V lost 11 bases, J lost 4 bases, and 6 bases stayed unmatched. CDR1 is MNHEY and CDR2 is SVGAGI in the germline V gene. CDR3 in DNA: TGTGCCGGGGGGACAGGACCCACCGGGGAGCTGTTTTTT. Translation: CAGGTGPTGELFF.

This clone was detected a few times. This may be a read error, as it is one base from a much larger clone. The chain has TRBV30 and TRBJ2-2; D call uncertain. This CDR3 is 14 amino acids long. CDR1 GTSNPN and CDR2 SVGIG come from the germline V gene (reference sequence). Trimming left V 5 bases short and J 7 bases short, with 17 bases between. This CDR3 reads CAWGAGRKGGELFF. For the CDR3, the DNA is TGTGCCTGGGGTGCTGGAAGGAAGGGCGGGGAGCTGTTTTTT.

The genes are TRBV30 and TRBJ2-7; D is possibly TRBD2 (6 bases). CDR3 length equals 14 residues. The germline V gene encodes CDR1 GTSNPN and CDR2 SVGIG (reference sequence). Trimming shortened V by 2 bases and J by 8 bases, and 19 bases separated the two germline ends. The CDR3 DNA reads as TGTGCCTGGAGTCCCGGGACTTCAACGGGAAAGCAGTACTTC. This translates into CAWSPGTSTGKQYF.

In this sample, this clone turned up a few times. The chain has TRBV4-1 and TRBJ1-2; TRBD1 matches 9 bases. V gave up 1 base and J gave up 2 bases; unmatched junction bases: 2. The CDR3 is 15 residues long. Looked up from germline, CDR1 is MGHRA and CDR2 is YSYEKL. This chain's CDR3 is CASSQGTGENYGYTF. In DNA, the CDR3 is TGCGCCAGCAGCCAAGGGACAGGGGAGAACTATGGCTACACCTTC.

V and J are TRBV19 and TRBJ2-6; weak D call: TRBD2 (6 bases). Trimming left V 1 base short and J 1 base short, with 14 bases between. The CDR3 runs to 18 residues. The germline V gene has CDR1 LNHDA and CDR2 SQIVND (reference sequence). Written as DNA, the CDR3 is TGTGCCAGTAGTATAGTTCGGGGAGGTAAATCTGGGGCCAACGTCCTGACTTTC. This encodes CASSIVRGGKSGANVLTF.

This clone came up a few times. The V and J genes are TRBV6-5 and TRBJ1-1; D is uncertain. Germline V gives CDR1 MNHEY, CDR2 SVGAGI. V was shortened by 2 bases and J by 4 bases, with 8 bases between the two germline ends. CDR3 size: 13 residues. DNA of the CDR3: TGTGCCAGCAGTTACGGGGAGTCCACTGAAGCTTTCTTT. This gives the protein CASSYGESTEAFF.

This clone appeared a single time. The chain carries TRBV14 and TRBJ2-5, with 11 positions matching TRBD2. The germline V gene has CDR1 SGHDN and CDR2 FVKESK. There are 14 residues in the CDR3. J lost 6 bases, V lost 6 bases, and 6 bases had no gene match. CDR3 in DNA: TGTGCCAGCAGACTAGCGGGAGCGGGAAAGACCCAGTACTTC. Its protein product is CASRLAGAGKTQYF.

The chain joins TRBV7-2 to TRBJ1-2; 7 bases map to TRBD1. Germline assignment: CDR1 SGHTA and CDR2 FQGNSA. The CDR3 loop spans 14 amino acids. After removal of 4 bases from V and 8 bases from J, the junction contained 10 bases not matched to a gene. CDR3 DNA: TGTGCCAGCAGCTACCTCGACAGGGCGGAAGGCTACACCTTC. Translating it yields CASSYLDRAEGYTF. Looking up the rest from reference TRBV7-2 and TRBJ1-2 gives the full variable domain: GAGVSQSPSNKVTEKGKDVELRCDPISGHTALYWYRQSLGQGLEFLIYFQGNSAPDKSGLPSDRFSAERTGGSVSTLTIQRTQQEDSAVYLCASSYLDRAEGYTFGSGTRLTVV.

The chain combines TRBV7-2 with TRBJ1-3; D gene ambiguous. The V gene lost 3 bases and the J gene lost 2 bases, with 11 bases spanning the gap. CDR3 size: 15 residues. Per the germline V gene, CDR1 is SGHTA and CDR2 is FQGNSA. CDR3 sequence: CASSFGRQTGNTIYF. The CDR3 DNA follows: TGTGCCAGCAGCTTCGGCAGGCAAACTGGAAACACCATATATTTT.